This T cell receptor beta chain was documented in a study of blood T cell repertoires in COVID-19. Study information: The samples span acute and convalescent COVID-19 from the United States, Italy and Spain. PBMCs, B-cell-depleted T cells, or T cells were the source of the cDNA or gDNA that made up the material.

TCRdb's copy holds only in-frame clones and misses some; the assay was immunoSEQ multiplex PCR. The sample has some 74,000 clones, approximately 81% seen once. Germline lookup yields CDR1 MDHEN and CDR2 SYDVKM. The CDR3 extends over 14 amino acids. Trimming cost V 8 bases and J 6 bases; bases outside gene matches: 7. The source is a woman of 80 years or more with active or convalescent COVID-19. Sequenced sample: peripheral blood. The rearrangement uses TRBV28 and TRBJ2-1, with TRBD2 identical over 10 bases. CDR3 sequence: CASGRTSGSNEQFF. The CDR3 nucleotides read TGTGCCAGCGGAAGGACTAGCGGATCCAATGAGCAGTTCTTC.